The 8 T cell receptor beta chains given below trace back to one sample, sequenced in a study of blood T cell repertoires in COVID-19. This table comes from immunoSEQ multiplex PCR, and its TCRdb copy is limited to in-frame clones, with some not included. This repertoire shows about 65,000 clones, about 81% found once; its top ten account for more than 12%. Sequences were obtained from peripheral blood. The receptors shown here come from a man older than 75 with acute or convalescent COVID-19.

V usage is TRBV2 and J usage is TRBJ1-6; TRBD1 might be the D (6 bases). The CDR3 consists of 16 residues. Germline lookup yields CDR1 SNHLY and CDR2 FYNNEI. V dropped 6 bases and J dropped 7 bases, with 19 bases sitting between them. The DNA of the CDR3 is TGTGCCAGCAGCCGCCGGACAGCCAAAGGGAATTCACCCCTCCACTTT. Translated, it gives CASSRRTAKGNSPLHF.

The gene calls are TRBV30 and TRBJ1-5, with D hard to call. The ends were cut back, 3 bases at V and 6 bases at J, with 12 bases in the middle. Germline assignment: CDR1 GTSNPN and CDR2 SVGIG (reference sequence). CDR3 length equals 13 residues. This chain's CDR3 is CAWSGGPGQPQHF. The CDR3 bases are TGTGCCTGGAGCGGTGGGCCTGGTCAGCCCCAGCATTTT.

The rearrangement uses TRBV19 and TRBJ2-6; 13 nucleotides match TRBD2. The length of the CDR3 is 18 residues. CDR1 LNHDA and CDR2 SQIVND come from the germline V gene (reference sequence). V lost 4 bases to trimming and J lost 0 bases; unmatched junction nucleotides: 3. CDR3 sequence (DNA): TGTGCCAGTAGTACCCGGACTAGCGGGGGCTCTGGGGCCAACGTCCTGACTTTC. It codes for CASSTRTSGGSGANVLTF.

The rearrangement joins TRBV19 to TRBJ2-2; 11 nucleotides agree with TRBD2. This CDR3 is built from 14 residues. Per germline, CDR1 LNHDA and CDR2 SQIVND (reference sequence). V shed 11 bases, J shed 2 bases, and the junction held 4 bases outside the gene matches. The CDR3 reads CAGGTSGNTGELFF. CDR3 DNA: TGTGCCGGGGGGACTAGCGGTAACACCGGGGAGCTGTTTTTT.

V gene TRBV7-3 combines with J gene TRBJ2-5, with 7 bases identical to TRBD2. Germline CDR1 and CDR2: SGHTA and FQGTGA. V gave up 5 bases and J gave up 3 bases; unmatched junction bases: 3. This CDR3 has 13 residues. Here the CDR3 reads CASSRGLKETQYF. In nucleotides, the CDR3 is TGTGCCAGCAGCAGGGGACTAAAAGAGACCCAGTACTTC.

V is TRBV20-1 and J is TRBJ1-1; D is unresolved. CDR1 and CDR2 (germline): DFQATT, SNEGSKA (reference sequence). The V end lost 3 bases, the J end lost 5 bases, and 7 bases lay between the germline ends. The CDR3 covers 11 residues. CDR3: CSASFRTEAFF. The CDR3 DNA is TGCAGTGCTAGTTTTCGGACTGAAGCTTTCTTT.

The J gene is TRBJ2-5, the V gene TRBV6-5, with D possibly matching TRBD1 (6 bases). The germline V and J ends were trimmed by 5 bases and 4 bases, with 11 bases remaining between them. Germline V lookup: CDR1 MNHEY, CDR2 SVGAGI. CDR3 size: 13 residues. The CDR3 spells CASSRQVRETQYF. CDR3 DNA sequence: TGTGCCAGCAGTCGACAGGTTAGAGAGACCCAGTACTTC.

This clone has just one count. The chain links TRBV10-3 to TRBJ1-1; D gene unclear. V lost 4 bases, J lost 1 base, and 7 bases lay in between. Germline CDR1 reads ENHRY; CDR2 reads SYGVKD. The length of the CDR3 is 13 residues. This CDR3 reads CAISAVENTEAFF. The DNA for the CDR3 is TGTGCCATCAGTGCGGTAGAGAACACTGAAGCTTTCTTT.